This T cell receptor beta chain was captured by sequencing in a study of B cell selection in AIRE deficiency. Study results and caveats: Shared Treg sequences had shorter CDR3s, biased toward rearrangements with few non-templated insertions. AIRE-deficient Tconv and Treg repertoires matched healthy donors in TCRBV, CDR3 length, diversity.

Libraries were prepared by immunoSEQ multiplex PCR; TCRdb keeps only in-frame clonotypes and omits some of them. The sample contains about 25,000 clones, nearly 97% of which appear only once. The germline gives CDR1 SGDLS, CDR2 YYNGEE. This CDR3 contains 16 residues. The trim removed 2 bases at V and 1 base at J, leaving 5 bases unmatched. A remark on this clone: Its specificity is unknown.

Sorting defined conventional CD4 T cells as CD4+CD127+. The genes are TRBV9 and TRBJ2-2, with 7 bases that match TRBD1. The TCR sequence derives from a human donor in good health. Sequencing was performed on CD4+CD127+ conventional T cells sorted from PBMCs. This CDR3 reads CASSVRTGWNTGELFF. The CDR3 DNA sequence: TGTGCCAGCAGCGTTCGGACAGGATGGAACACCGGGGAGCTGTTTTTT.